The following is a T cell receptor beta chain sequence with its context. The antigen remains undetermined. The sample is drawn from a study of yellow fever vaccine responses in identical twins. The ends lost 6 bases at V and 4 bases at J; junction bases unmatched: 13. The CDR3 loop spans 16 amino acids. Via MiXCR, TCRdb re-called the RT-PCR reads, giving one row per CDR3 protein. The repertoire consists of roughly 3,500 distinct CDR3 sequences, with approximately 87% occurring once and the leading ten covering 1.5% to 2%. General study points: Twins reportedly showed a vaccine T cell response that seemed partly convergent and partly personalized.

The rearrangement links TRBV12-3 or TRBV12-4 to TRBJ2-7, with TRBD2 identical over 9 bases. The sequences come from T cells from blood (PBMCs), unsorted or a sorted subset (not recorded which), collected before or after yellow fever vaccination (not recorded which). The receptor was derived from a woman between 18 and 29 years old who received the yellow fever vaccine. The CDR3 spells CASSLEARGGVYEQYF. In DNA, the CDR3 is TGTGCCAGCAGCCTTGAGGCCCGCGGGGGGGTTTACGAGCAGTACTTC.